The entry below describes one T cell receptor beta chain. Its antigen is unknown. Assay: immunoSEQ multiplex PCR; the TCRdb copy retains only in-frame clones and omits some. The data hold 60,000 to 85,000 clones, with 85% to 95% observed a single time. The record originates from a study of CD4 T cells in relation to SARS-CoV-2 and coronaviruses. Study results and caveats: This crossreactivity analysis covered spike protein alone, no other viral proteins. Samples before the pandemic and after infection were not matched within any donor. Monoreactive clones expanded significantly more to SARS-CoV-2 than crossreactive clones did.

Before the COVID-19 pandemic, during about 2010-2019, CD4+ T cells were taken from unexposed donors. The CDR3 loop spans 15 amino acids. Trimming left V 5 bases short and J 4 bases short, with 14 bases between. Germline lookup yields CDR1 MNHEY and CDR2 SMNVEV (reference sequence). The chain carries TRBV27 and TRBJ1-4; tentative D call: TRBD1 (6 bases). The source is a human donor in good health. Sequencing input: naive CD4+ T cells from PBMCs. The subset denotes: naive CD4+ T cells isolated by negative enrichment. Here the CDR3 reads CASSPPGHRNEKLFF. CDR3 nucleotide sequence: TGTGCCAGCAGTCCCCCGGGACACCGTAATGAAAAACTGTTTTTT.